The 10 T cell receptor beta chains listed next were all sequenced from one sample in a study of PD-L1 blockade in urothelial cancer. Time point here: pretreatment peripheral blood. Profiled with immunoSEQ multiplex PCR; TCRdb holds only in-frame clones, not every one. The sample has about 63,000 clones, about four fifths seen once. The input for sequencing was PBMCs, taken around atezolizumab (anti-PD-L1) treatment. The receptors here all came from a man in his sixties or seventies with urothelial cancer.

The rearrangement joins TRBV6-5 to TRBJ2-5; TRBD2 aligns across 14 bases. CDR3 size: 14 residues. Germline CDR1 MNHEY, CDR2 SVGAGI. Trimming at V came to 6 bases and at J to 5 bases, leaving 2 bases not matched to a gene. Here the CDR3 DNA reads TGTGCCAGCAGAGGGACTAGCGGGAGTGAGACCCAGTACTTC. Translating it yields CASRGTSGSETQYF.

The genes are TRBV25-1 and TRBJ2-2; 7 nucleotides align to TRBD2. CDR1 is MGHDK, CDR2 SYGVNS, per germline. The CDR3 spans 15 residues. V lost 4 bases, J lost 2 bases, and 4 bases stayed unmatched. The CDR3: CASSVTSANTGELFF. Written as DNA, the CDR3 is TGTGCCAGCAGTGTAACTAGCGCCAACACCGGGGAGCTGTTTTTT.

The chain uses TRBV5-1 and TRBJ2-5, with D possibly matching TRBD2 (6 bases). The germline V gene encodes CDR1 SGHRS and CDR2 YFSETQ. This CDR3 is built from 15 residues. Trimming stripped 2 bases from V and 1 base from J, with 12 bases between. CDR3 coding DNA: TGCGCCAGCAGCTTTGACGTAGCGGCCCAAGAGACCCAGTACTTC. It translates to CASSFDVAAQETQYF.

The V and J genes are TRBV10-3 and TRBJ1-3, with a tentative D call TRBD1 (5 bases). Per germline, CDR1 ENHRY and CDR2 SYGVKD. Trimming shortened V by 7 bases and J by 4 bases, and 8 bases separated the two germline ends. The CDR3 has 12 residues. The CDR3 here is CAITGYGNTIYF. CDR3 DNA sequence: TGTGCCATCACAGGGTACGGAAACACCATATATTTT.

This chain joins TRBV18 and TRBJ2-1, with TRBD2 matching 9 bases. The CDR3 runs 15 residues. Per germline, CDR1 KGHSH and CDR2 LQKENI. J lost 5 bases, V lost 6 bases, and 8 bases had no gene match. The CDR3 region is CASSTGLASDNEQFF. The CDR3 DNA reads TGTGCCAGCTCTACGGGACTAGCATCCGACAATGAGCAGTTCTTC.

V gene TRBV6-5 combines with J gene TRBJ2-3; D might be TRBD2 (5 bases). Germline V gives CDR1 MNHEY, CDR2 SVGAGI. CDR3 length: 14 residues. V lost 9 bases, J lost 4 bases, and 17 bases lay in between. The DNA of the CDR3 is TGTGCCAGGAAGACGAGGGAAGACCCAGATACGCAGTATTTT. Its protein product is CARKTREDPDTQYF.

V is TRBV7-9 and J is TRBJ2-7, with TRBD2 as a possible D gene (5 bases). CDR3 length equals 13 residues. The germline gives CDR1 SEHNR, CDR2 FQNEAQ (reference sequence). Trimming left V 8 bases short and J 3 bases short, with 14 bases between. Here the CDR3 reads CASLDERNYEQYF. The CDR3 DNA reads as TGTGCCAGCCTTGACGAGCGGAACTACGAGCAGTACTTC.

The gene calls are TRBV5-4 and TRBJ1-2; the match to TRBD1 covers 9 bases. CDR3 size: 16 residues. The germline V gene encodes CDR1 SGHNT and CDR2 YYREEE (reference sequence). The V and J ends lost 4 bases and 1 base, in that order; junction bases with no gene match: 8. CDR3 loop: CASSLPGQGYNYGYTF. The DNA of the CDR3 is TGTGCCAGCAGCCTACCGGGACAGGGCTATAACTATGGCTACACCTTC.

The rearrangement links TRBV7-6 to TRBJ1-6; 8 bases agree with TRBD1. Germline V lookup: CDR1 SGHVS, CDR2 FNYEAQ. The junction had 8 bases not matched to a gene; V was cut back by 6 bases and J by 10 bases. The length of the CDR3 is 14 residues. CDR3 in amino acids: CASSNQGARSPLHF. The CDR3 coding sequence is TGTGCCAGCAGTAATCAGGGGGCGCGATCACCCCTCCACTTT. The variable domain in full, completed from reference TRBV7-6 and TRBJ1-6, reads GAGVSQSPRYKVTKRGQDVALRCDPISGHVSLYWYRQALGQGPEFLTYFNYEAQQDKSGLPNDRFSAERPEGSISTLTIQRTEQRDSAMYRCASSNQGARSPLHFGNGTRLTVT.

This rearrangement joins TRBV6-5 to TRBJ1-2; the match to TRBD1 covers 9 bases. The CDR3 runs 14 residues. V trimming: 3 bases; J trimming: 6 bases; junction bases outside the gene matches: 5. Germline assignment: CDR1 MNHEY and CDR2 SVGAGI. The CDR3 protein is CASSYRQGVDGYTF. CDR3 in DNA: TGTGCCAGCAGTTATAGACAGGGGGTTGATGGCTACACCTTC.